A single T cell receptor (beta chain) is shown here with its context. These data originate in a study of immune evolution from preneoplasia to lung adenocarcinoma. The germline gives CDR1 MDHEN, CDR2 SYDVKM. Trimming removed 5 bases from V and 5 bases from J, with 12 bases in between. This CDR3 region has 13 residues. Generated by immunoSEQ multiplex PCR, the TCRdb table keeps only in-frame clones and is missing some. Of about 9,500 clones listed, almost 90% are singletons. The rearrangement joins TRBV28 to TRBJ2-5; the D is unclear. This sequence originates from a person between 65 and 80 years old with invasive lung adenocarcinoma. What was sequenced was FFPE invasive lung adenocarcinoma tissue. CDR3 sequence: CASSPPTIETQYF. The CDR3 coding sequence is TGTGCCAGCAGTCCCCCTACGATCGAGACCCAGTACTTC. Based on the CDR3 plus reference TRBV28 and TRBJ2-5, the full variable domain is DVKVTQSSRYLVKRTGEKVFLECVQDMDHENMFWYRQDPGLGLRLIYFSYDVKMKEKGDIPEGYSVSREKKERFSLILESASTNQTSMYLCASSPPTIETQYFGPGTRLLVL.